The present entry profiles one TCR beta chain with its context. Its antigen is undetermined. These data come from a study of Graves' ophthalmopathy and Graves' hyperthyroidism. Investigators amplified TCR beta CDR3 regions from RNA transcripts. An initial RT-PCR round employing HTBI primers preceded a second-round multiplex PCR. Via MiXCR, TCRdb re-called the multiplex PCR reads, giving one row per CDR3 protein. The repertoire holds hundreds of thousands of distinct CDR3 sequences, with just over 40% as singletons. Clinical symptoms, serum thyroxine, TRAb, thyroid ultrasound and orbital computed tomography were relied on for diagnosis. Study-level findings and limits: The model's prediction of ophthalmopathy progression had just over 70% sensitivity and roughly 72% specificity. Ophthalmopathy was separated from stable hyperthyroidism by a 13-signature model with 87.88% sensitivity and around 81% specificity.

The CDR3 is 15 amino acids. The germline V and J ends were trimmed by 9 bases and 0 bases, with 18 bases remaining between them. CDR1 and CDR2 (germline): LNHDA, SQIVND (reference sequence). This chain links TRBV19 with TRBJ2-7, with D possibly being TRBD1 or TRBD2 (5 bases each). The sample consisted of peripheral blood. The receptor was derived from an adult man with Graves' ophthalmopathy. The CDR3 loop reads CASSNGDPRSYEQYF. CDR3 bases: TGTGCCAGCTCCAACGGGGACCCTCGCTCCTACGAGCAGTACTTC.